The clone carrying this T cell receptor (beta chain) was seen once. The CDR3 is 14 amino acids. V dropped 10 bases and J dropped 4 bases, with 17 bases sitting between them. This entry belongs to a study of blood T cell repertoires in COVID-19. Turning to the study itself: The United States, Italy and Spain supplied acute and convalescent COVID-19 samples. In each case, the material was cDNA or gDNA derived from T cells, B-cell-depleted T cells, or PBMCs.

In the authors' workflow: Amplification from reference gene primers served as the basis for estimated nucleated cell counts. Profiled with immunoSEQ multiplex PCR; TCRdb holds only in-frame clones, not every one. V, J and clone size are those of that table, while D and trimming were read from the DNA. The data hold around 130,000 clones, with more than 60% observed a single time. The sample consisted of peripheral blood. The chain uses TRBV23-1 and TRBJ1-5, with a possible D match to TRBD1 (5 bases). TRBV23-1 qualifies as an ORF whose function is uncertain. The TCR originated in a man between 50 and 59 years old with acute or convalescent COVID-19. The CDR3 region has the DNA TGCGCCACGCGTAACAGGTTCTCAAATCAGCCCCAGCATTTT. This codes for CATRNRFSNQPQHF.